A single T cell receptor (beta chain) is shown here with its context. Antigen: not known. For TCRbeta, the library was prepared with unique molecular identifiers. One entry per CDR3 protein, called by TCRdb with MiXCR from the PCR reads. The table has 250,000 to 400,000 distinct CDR3 sequences, 23% seen once. This entry comes from a study of T-cell reconstitution after alpha-beta-depleted transplantation in children. Study-level results: Newly produced T cells mostly provided counts and TCRbeta diversity after one year, as hyperexpanded clones declined.

The CDR3 length is 17 residues. Germline V gene data show CDR1 as MNHEY and CDR2 as SMNVEV (reference sequence). V lost 5 bases and J lost 7; bases outside the gene matches: 14. This clonotype originated in a male patient under 18 who had a stem cell transplant for acute lymphoblastic leukemia, so the T cells may come from the graft donor. This material consisted of PBMCs, mostly from graft donor cells, taken 180 days after TCRalphabeta/CD19-depleted stem cell transplant. The chain recombines TRBV27 with TRBJ2-1; 10 nucleotides match TRBD2. This chain's CDR3 is CASSTSKLAGRRNEQFF. The CDR3 DNA sequence: TGTGCCAGCAGTACCTCCAAACTAGCGGGGAGGCGGAATGAGCAGTTCTTC.